This TCR beta chain was observed in a study of blood T cell repertoires in COVID-19. Study summary: COVID-19 samples collected from the United States, Italy and Spain covered acute and convalescent phases. From T cells, B-cell-depleted T cells, or PBMCs came the material, which was cDNA or gDNA.

Enrollment of patients from Seattle took place during active infection, with longitudinal follow-up. This clone was counted a single time. The CDR3 totals 14 residues. V was shortened by 8 bases and J by 6 bases, with 16 bases between the two germline ends. Germline CDR1 is MDHEN and CDR2 is SYDVKM. Authors' data handling: Amplified reference gene primers provided the basis for estimating nucleated cell counts. Produced via immunoSEQ multiplex PCR; TCRdb's table is partial and in-frame only. From that table come the V and J calls and clone size; the DNA was used to work out D and trimming. The sample carries about 200,000 clones, around four fifths recorded once.

The sequenced material came from peripheral blood. V usage is TRBV28 and J usage is TRBJ2-2; D is perhaps TRBD2 (6 bases). The sequence came from a woman in her seventies with COVID-19, enrolled during active disease. Here the CDR3 DNA reads TGTGCCAGCTGCGGGACTCCCAACGCCGGGGAGCTGTTTTTT. It codes for CASCGTPNAGELFF. Full variable domain (missing parts from reference TRBV28 and TRBJ2-2): DVKVTQSSRYLVKRTGEKVFLECVQDMDHENMFWYRQDPGLGLRLIYFSYDVKMKEKGDIPEGYSVSREKKERFSLILESASTNQTSMYLCASCGTPNAGELFFGEGSRLTVL.